This TCR beta chain was identified during a study of T cells in localized non-small cell lung cancer. Study-wide points: Because only a single region of the tumor was sequenced, heterogeneity remains possible. Of the tissues analyzed, uninvolved adjacent lung showed maximal T cell clonality, greater than tumor. A median about 62 of the top 100 tumor clones appeared in adjacent lung. Longer overall survival accompanied higher blood T cell density.

Losses at the gene ends were 6 bases for V and 3 bases for J; bases not matched to a gene: 5. From germline, CDR1 is MDHEN and CDR2 SYDVKM. This CDR3 is built from 15 residues. Some clones are missing from TCRdb's copy, which holds only in-frame ones; the method was immunoSEQ multiplex PCR. The sample lists some 11,000 clones; under 55% were seen once. Note on this clone: Its antigen is as yet unknown.

This rearrangement joins TRBV28 to TRBJ1-5; 10 positions match TRBD1. This receptor was identified in a woman aged 35 to 70 with stage II squamous cell lung carcinoma. Sequenced here: lymph node tissue, sampled before any cancer treatment. CDR3 sequence reads: CASRRQGAPNQPQHF. The CDR3 DNA reads as TGTGCCAGCAGAAGACAGGGGGCGCCCAATCAGCCCCAGCATTTT.